Below are 4 T cell receptor beta chains sequenced from a single sample in a study of OX40 agonist ivuxolimab in advanced cancers. Profiled with immunoSEQ multiplex PCR; TCRdb holds only in-frame clones, not every one. This sample has some 86,000 clones; roughly 89% occur once, and the top ten carry about 8.5%. Sequenced here: CD4+ or CD8+ T cells sorted from blood, sampled in a trial of the OX40 agonist ivuxolimab. Source of these receptors: an adult with an advanced solid tumor such as melanoma, head and neck, liver or kidney cancer.

The chain links TRBV9 to TRBJ2-3; a weak D match, TRBD1 (6 bases). The CDR3 is made up of 13 amino acids. CDR1 is SGDLS, CDR2 YYNGEE, per germline. Trimming removed 1 base from V and 5 bases from J, with 8 bases in between. The CDR3 region is CASSVQGKDTQYF. In DNA form, the CDR3 reads TGTGCCAGCAGCGTACAGGGGAAAGATACGCAGTATTTT. Together with reference TRBV9 and TRBJ2-3, the CDR3 gives the full variable domain: DSGVTQTPKHLITATGQRVTLRCSPRSGDLSVYWYQQSLDQGLQFLIQYYNGEERAKGNILERFSAQQFPDLHSELNLSSLELGDSALYFCASSVQGKDTQYFGPGTRLTVL.

The chain carries TRBV9 and TRBJ2-7, with a weak D call TRBD2 (6 bases). CDR1 is SGDLS and CDR2 is YYNGEE in the germline V gene. CDR3 length: 14 amino acids. The V gene lost 0 bases and the J gene lost 5 bases, with 12 bases spanning the gap. In DNA form, the CDR3 reads TGTGCCAGCAGCGTAGGGTCTAGCGTCGACGAGCAGTACTTC. Translated: CASSVGSSVDEQYF.

A single count supports this clone. V is TRBV11-2 and J is TRBJ2-7; D unresolved. V was trimmed by 0 bases and J by 3 bases, leaving 6 bases between them. The CDR3 is 13 residues long. From germline, CDR1 is SGHAT and CDR2 FQNNGV. Here the CDR3 DNA reads TGTGCCAGCAGCTTAGACACCCTCTACGAGCAGTACTTC. It is translated as CASSLDTLYEQYF. Supplemented by reference TRBV11-2 and TRBJ2-7, the full variable domain reads EAGVAQSPRYKIIEKRQSVAFWCNPISGHATLYWYQQILGQGPKLLIQFQNNGVVDDSQLPKDRFSAERLKGVDSTLKIQPAKLEDSAVYLCASSLDTLYEQYFGPGTRLTVT.

The count of this clone is one. V and J are TRBV6-5 and TRBJ1-2; D not resolved. Between the trimmed V and J ends, which lost 0 bases and 4 bases, there was a span of 15 bases. Germline lookup yields CDR1 MNHEY and CDR2 SVGAGI. CDR3 length: 16 amino acids. In DNA form, the CDR3 reads TGTGCCAGCAGTTACTCTTCACAGCGTTCCCTCTATGGCTACACCTTC. Its protein product is CASSYSSQRSLYGYTF.